This T cell receptor (beta chain) was sequenced for a study of blood T cell repertoires in COVID-19 (dated by TCRdb to between 2020 and 2021). About the full investigation: Samples covering the acute and convalescent phases of COVID-19 were provided by collaborators in the United States, Italy and Spain. The prospective study material was composed of cDNA or gDNA derived from T cells, B-cell-depleted T cells, or PBMCs. Subjects who had been exposed to COVID-19, were actively infected with it, or had recovered from it provided the deeply sampled blood TCRbeta repertoires that made up the dataset. A freely available public database, intended as a resource for researchers studying the immune response to SARS-CoV-2, is where the repertoires were released. Samples came from the ongoing ImmuneRACE study (first 160 participants) plus 1,254 subjects from 6 global collaborators. Sample metadata almost always included a de-identified subject ID, COVID-19 status, age in years and sex. Where available, HLA class I and class II types were taken from metadata supplied by the sample provider and were not determined by assay-based typing.

Whole blood was collected in K2EDTA tubes by collaborating institutions according to the institutions' own protocols. For TCRbeta analysis, collaborator samples were shipped as frozen whole blood, as isolated PBMCs, or as DNA extracted from either sample type. Results and caveats for the whole study, not just this receptor: Clinical and demographic metadata were provided uncurated, with the amount varying by source and participant.

The immunoSEQ Assay, a bias-controlled multiplex PCR, was used to amplify TCRbeta CDR3 regions from genomic DNA. Concerning the study's data processing: Nucleated cell counts per sample were estimated from amplification of reference gene primers within the assay. Sequence reads were collapsed and filtered to measure the absolute abundance of every unique TCRbeta CDR3 rearrangement. For each sample, productive Simpson clonality was calculated as the square root of Simpson's diversity index over productive rearrangements. The table was pulled from immuneACCESS by TCRdb, which kept in-frame rearrangements only. Such tables lose some clones; where checked, under half of the loss comes from unresolved V genes, and the rest has no known cause. That table supplies the V and J calls and clone size; D and trimming were determined from the DNA. Recorded for this sample are tens of thousands of clones; around nine tenths of them occurred a single time. The ten largest clones add up to 8.4% of the sample.

Including the terminal cysteine and phenylalanine, the CDR3 comprises 15 residues. Only CDR3 DNA remains: 45 bases, in frame from the first base. Compared with germline, V lacks 2 bases and J lacks 11 bases; bases without a gene match: 9. The germline V gene encodes CDR1 SGHVS and CDR2 FQNEAQ. As for this clone: Its antigen is not yet known. One base away there is no much larger clone; base qualities are not given.

The chain links TRBV7-8 with TRBJ1-4, and 9 junction bases match TRBD1. The source is a man in his sixties or seventies with active or convalescent COVID-19. The sequenced sample was peripheral blood. CDR3 protein: CASSLNRDRVQKLFF. The nucleotide sequence reads as follows: TGTGCCAGCAGCTTAAACCGGGACAGGGTCCAGAAACTGTTTTTT.